Sequencing of this T cell receptor beta chain was carried out in a study of blood T cell repertoires in COVID-19. Study background: PBMCs, B-cell-depleted T cells, or T cells provided the cDNA or gDNA that made up the material.

Germline V gene data show CDR1 as SGHDN and CDR2 as FVKESK. This CDR3 region has 14 residues. V lost 2 bases, J lost 1 base, and 1 base stayed unmatched. TCRdb's table, derived via immunoSEQ multiplex PCR, lists solely in-frame clones and lacks some. The data show 350,000 to 400,000 clones, more than 75% seen once. Those who participated ranged in age from 18 to 89 years and resided in approximately 26 US areas. The receptor was isolated from a woman between 18 and 29 years old who had recovered from COVID-19. The V and J genes are TRBV14 and TRBJ1-1, with TRBD1 matching 7 bases. Sequencing used PBMCs or T cells enriched from blood (not recorded which). CDR3 amino acids: CASSQKGANTEAFF. The CDR3 nucleotides read TGTGCCAGCAGCCAAAAGGGGGCGAACACTGAAGCTTTCTTT.